This is a list of T cell receptor beta chains from one sample in a study of patients and donors after allogeneic stem cell transplantation. TCRdb independently ran MiXCR on the RT-PCR reads; one entry per CDR3 protein. This table has a few hundred thousand distinct CDR3 sequences, 38% appearing once. Sequencing used blood, either unsorted or a sorted T cell fraction (not recorded which). The receptors shown here come from a human donor who was either an allogeneic HSCT recipient or a stem cell or donor lymphocyte infusion donor (not recorded which). It is not recorded whose cells these are; they may come from a transplant donor. Both conserved end residues are part of each CDR3. D genes are given only for firm matches. For some rows the clone size is stated as once, few or many, or as a class when expanded; others skip it.

TRBV6-1	NA	TRBJ2-7	once	CASTYHRDEQYF	TGTGCCAGCACCTACCACAGGGACGAGCAGTACTTC
TRBV20-1	NA	TRBJ2-3	NA	CSASPWAADTQYF	TGCAGTGCTAGCCCCTGGGCGGCAGATACGCAGTATTTT
TRBV14	NA	TRBJ1-1	NA	CASSQITGEAFF	TGTGCCAGCAGCCAGATTACGGGTGAAGCTTTCTTT
TRBV9	TRBD1	TRBJ1-1	NA	CASSPRGQGKAFF	TGTGCCAGCAGCCCAAGGGGGCAGGGGAAAGCTTTCTTT
TRBV7-9	NA	TRBJ2-7	few	CASSFTRDSYEQYF	TGTGCCAGCAGCTTTACTAGGGACTCCTACGAGCAGTACTTC
TRBV20-1	TRBD1	TRBJ2-7	once	CSAPDRFTYEQYF	TGCAGTGCCCCGGACAGGTTCACCTACGAGCAGTACTTC
TRBV10-3	NA	TRBJ2-1	NA	CAISELGTPLPGSYNEQFF	TGTGCCATCAGTGAGTTAGGGACCCCTTTGCCGGGGTCCTACAATGAGCAGTTCTTC
TRBV5-1	NA	TRBJ2-3	few	CSSSSGGNTQYF	TGCTCTTCTTCCTCCGGGGGCAATACGCAGTATTTT
TRBV5-1	NA	TRBJ1-1	few	CASSLAGGHTEAFF	TGCGCCAGCAGCTTGGCCGGGGGCCACACTGAAGCTTTCTTT
TRBV12-5	TRBD2	TRBJ2-1	NA	CASGDGGGWYNEQFF	TGTGCTAGTGGTGACGGGGGGGGCTGGTACAATGAGCAGTTCTTC
TRBV12-3/TRBV12-4	TRBD1	TRBJ1-4	NA	CASSTGQGAGEKLFF	TGTGCCAGCAGCACGGGTCAGGGGGCCGGGGAAAAACTGTTTTTT
TRBV3-1	NA	TRBJ2-5	NA	CASSQDRVWETQYF	TGTGCCAGCAGCCAAGACAGGGTCTGGGAGACCCAGTACTTC
TRBV12-3/TRBV12-4	TRBD1	TRBJ1-2	NA	CASSLAGQGGYGYTF	TGTGCCAGCAGTTTAGCTGGACAGGGAGGCTATGGCTACACCTTC
TRBV2	NA	TRBJ2-5	NA	CASTGRETQYF	TGTGCCAGCACCGGGCGGGAGACCCAGTACTTC
TRBV5-6	NA	TRBJ2-7	few	CASSPGTFYEQYF	TGTGCCAGCAGCCCTGGAACCTTCTACGAGCAGTACTTC
TRBV6-5	TRBD1	TRBJ1-3	NA	CASSSLYRGRGGNTIYF	TGTGCCAGCAGTTCCCTTTACAGGGGGCGAGGCGGAAACACCATATATTTT
TRBV12-3/TRBV12-4	TRBD1	TRBJ1-5	few	CASSFGWGQGAGQPQHF	TGTGCCAGCAGTTTCGGCTGGGGACAGGGGGCGGGTCAGCCCCAGCATTTT
TRBV3-1	TRBD2	TRBJ2-1	few	CASSHTSGGANEQFF	TGTGCCAGCAGCCATACTAGCGGGGGGGCCAATGAGCAGTTCTTC
TRBV15	NA	TRBJ2-5	NA	CATSRDPGAGRETQYF	TGTGCCACCAGCAGAGATCCCGGCGCAGGGCGGGAGACCCAGTACTTC
TRBV5-1	TRBD1	TRBJ1-2	NA	CASSLGGTVRFGNYGYTF	TGCGCCAGCAGCTTGGGCGGGACAGTTCGATTTGGGAACTATGGCTACACCTTC
TRBV10-3	NA	TRBJ1-5	NA	CAITGALNQPQHF	TGTGCCATCACCGGGGCCCTCAATCAGCCCCAGCATTTT
TRBV20-1	NA	TRBJ1-1	few	CSARDPGNTEAFF	TGCAGTGCTAGAGATCCGGGGAACACTGAAGCTTTCTTT
TRBV25-1	NA	TRBJ1-3	NA	CASSESRGRSSGNTIYF	TGTGCCAGCAGTGAATCCAGGGGCCGCAGCTCTGGAAACACCATATATTTT
TRBV5-1	NA	TRBJ2-5	few	CASSLAGRGTQETQYF	TGCGCCAGCAGCTTGGCTGGTAGGGGGACTCAAGAGACCCAGTACTTC
TRBV19	NA	TRBJ1-6	NA	CASSFQGIRISRLHF	TGTGCCAGTAGTTTTCAGGGTATAAGGATCTCGCGCCTCCACTTT
TRBV7-9	NA	TRBJ2-7	NA	CASSLSEGEPLSYEQYF	TGTGCCAGCAGCTTATCTGAGGGAGAGCCACTTTCCTACGAGCAGTACTTC
TRBV20-1	NA	TRBJ1-3	NA	CSASLDGNTIYF	TGCAGTGCTAGCCTGGATGGAAACACCATATATTTT
TRBV20-1	TRBD1	TRBJ1-2	few	CSARNRGGYGYTF	TGCAGTGCTAGGAACAGGGGGGGCTATGGCTACACCTTC
TRBV5-5	NA	TRBJ1-3	many	CASSWTGAGNTIYF	TGTGCCAGCAGCTGGACGGGGGCTGGAAACACCATATATTTT
TRBV5-1	TRBD1	TRBJ1-5	few	CASSPGQGTEGPQHF	TGCGCCAGCAGCCCGGGACAGGGAACGGAAGGGCCCCAGCATTTT
TRBV7-8	NA	TRBJ2-7	NA	CASSLGLGYEQYF	TGTGCCAGCAGCTTAGGGCTAGGGTACGAGCAGTACTTC
TRBV4-1	NA	TRBJ1-1	NA	CASSPYTSQNTEAFF	TGCGCCAGCAGCCCATATACATCCCAGAACACTGAAGCTTTCTTT
TRBV7-3	TRBD1	TRBJ1-6	few	CASSARQGPNSPLHF	TGTGCCAGCAGCGCCCGACAGGGCCCTAATTCACCCCTCCACTTT
TRBV24-1	NA	TRBJ1-5	few	CATSDFDGNQPQHF	TGTGCCACCAGTGATTTCGACGGCAATCAGCCCCAGCATTTT
TRBV20-1	TRBD2	TRBJ2-3	NA	CSAILGTSGGTDTQYF	TGCAGTGCTATTCTCGGGACTAGCGGGGGGACAGATACGCAGTATTTT
TRBV7-2	NA	TRBJ2-2	many	CASSLDTGELFF	TGTGCCAGCAGTTTGGACACCGGGGAGCTGTTTTTT
TRBV7-9	NA	TRBJ2-5	once	CASSQIPPETQYF	TGTGCCAGCAGCCAAATCCCCCCAGAGACCCAGTACTTC
TRBV20-1	NA	TRBJ1-1	NA	CSARHRENTEAFF	TGCAGTGCTAGGCATAGGGAGAACACTGAAGCTTTCTTT
TRBV7-2	NA	TRBJ1-4	NA	CASSRTGLNEKLFF	TGTGCCAGCAGCCGTACAGGGCTGAATGAAAAACTGTTTTTT
TRBV10-3	NA	TRBJ1-2	NA	CAISESPGSNGYTF	TGTGCCATCAGTGAGTCGCCAGGGTCGAATGGCTACACCTTC
TRBV18	TRBD1	TRBJ1-2	NA	CASSPNRGEGYGYTF	TGTGCCAGCTCACCGAACAGGGGTGAGGGGTATGGCTACACCTTC
TRBV20-1	NA	TRBJ1-3	NA	CSAKREAGNTIYF	TGCAGTGCAAAAAGGGAGGCTGGAAACACCATATATTTT
TRBV12-3/TRBV12-4	NA	TRBJ1-4	few	CASSFRGPGEKLFF	TGTGCCAGCAGTTTTCGGGGGCCCGGTGAAAAACTGTTTTTT
TRBV7-3	TRBD1	TRBJ1-1	few	CASRDRGATEAFF	TGTGCCAGCAGGGACAGGGGGGCAACTGAAGCTTTCTTT
TRBV27	TRBD1	TRBJ2-2	NA	CASSFFRQGGTGELFF	TGTGCCAGCAGTTTTTTCCGACAGGGTGGCACCGGGGAGCTGTTTTTT
TRBV12-3/TRBV12-4	TRBD1	TRBJ1-2	NA	CASTRDRGIAGYGYTF	TGTGCCAGCACCCGGGACAGGGGGATAGCCGGCTATGGCTACACCTTC
TRBV10-3	NA	TRBJ2-7	NA	CAISLRETASYEQYF	TGTGCCATCTCGCTTCGAGAGACCGCAAGCTACGAGCAGTACTTC
TRBV5-6	TRBD2	TRBJ2-3	NA	CASSRVAGGRDTQYF	TGTGCCAGCAGCAGAGTAGCGGGGGGGCGCGATACGCAGTATTTT